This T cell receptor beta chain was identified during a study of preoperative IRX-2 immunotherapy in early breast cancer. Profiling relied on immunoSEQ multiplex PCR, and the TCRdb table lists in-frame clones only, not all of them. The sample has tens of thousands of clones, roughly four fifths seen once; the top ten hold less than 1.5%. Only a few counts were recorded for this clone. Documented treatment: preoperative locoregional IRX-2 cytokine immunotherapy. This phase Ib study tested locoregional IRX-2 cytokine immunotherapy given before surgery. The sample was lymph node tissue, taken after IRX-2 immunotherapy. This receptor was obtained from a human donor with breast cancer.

The CDR3 loop reads CAWSVRGTGRFGYTF. The CDR3 bases are TGTGCCTGGAGTGTACGGGGGACAGGGAGGTTTGGCTACACCTTC. The chain is built from TRBV30 and TRBJ1-2; 9 nucleotides agree with TRBD1. J lost 7 bases, V lost 0 bases, and 9 bases had no gene match. The CDR3 is made up of 15 amino acids. CDR1 and CDR2 (germline): GTSNPN, SVGIG (reference sequence).